This TCR beta chain was observed in a study of graft-versus-host responses after intestinal transplantation. Study in general: In this cohort, recipients had multivisceral, liver-intestinal, or isolated intestinal transplants.

Sequencing was performed with immunoSEQ multiplex PCR; in TCRdb, only in-frame clones are kept and a portion is missing. The profile shows approximately 11,000 clones, more than 85% of them singletons. Time point denoted: postoperative day 105 after intestinal transplantation (dayNNNN = postoperative day). The CDR3 totals 14 residues. V lost 4 bases, J lost 8 bases, and 7 bases stayed unmatched. Germline values: CDR1 WSHSY, CDR2 SAAADI. The chain links TRBV10-2 to TRBJ1-4, with 7 positions matching TRBD1. The specimen comprised PBMCs, sampled 105 days after intestinal transplantation. This receptor was taken from a human patient who received an intestinal transplant, so some T cells may come from the graft donor. The CDR3 DNA reads TGCGCCAGCAGTGGGGTCGACAGGGCCGAAAAACTGTTTTTT. Protein: CASSGVDRAEKLFF.